This T cell receptor beta chain was obtained from a study of blood T cell repertoires in COVID-19. For the study at large: Samples taken during acute and convalescent COVID-19 were collected in the United States, Italy and Spain. Nucleic acid was either cDNA or gDNA, and it came from T cells, B-cell-depleted T cells, or PBMCs.

Germline V gives CDR1 SGDLS, CDR2 YYNGEE. This CDR3 comprises 15 residues. After removal of 0 bases from V and 4 bases from J, the junction contained 5 bases not matched to a gene. How the authors handled the data: Estimates of nucleated cell counts were drawn from the amplification of reference gene primers. Produced via immunoSEQ multiplex PCR; TCRdb's table is partial and in-frame only. The D gene and trimming were derived from the DNA, and the V and J assignments and clone size from that table. The repertoire has over 100,000 clones, about 79% of them found once; the top ten carry approximately 3.9%. This clone appeared a few times.

The sample taken for sequencing was peripheral blood. This chain joins TRBV9 and TRBJ2-7, with TRBD2 matching 9 bases. This receptor was identified in an elderly woman with acute or convalescent COVID-19. The CDR3 loop reads CASSVGTSDVYEQYF. The CDR3, as DNA: TGTGCCAGCAGCGTAGGGACTAGCGATGTATACGAGCAGTACTTC.